A selection of T cell receptor beta chains follows, all from one sample in a study of blood T cells in healthy people across ages. TCRdb processed the 5' RACE reads anew with MiXCR; each CDR3 protein has one entry. The sample has over 600,000 distinct CDR3 sequences; around three fifths are singletons. The source material was blood. The receptors derive from a man aged 35 to 55 in good health. The conserved cysteine and the conserved F or W are not part of the CDR3 here. The order of the fields is J gene, V gene, CDR3 protein.

TRBJ1-5	TRBV5-1	ASSFDGGGNQPQH
TRBJ2-5	TRBV6-1	ASSQEAFQETQY
-	TRBV6-2/TRBV6-3	ASSYSMRYRANEQF
TRBJ1-2	TRBV21-1	ASSAQRAGVYGYT
TRBJ1-1	TRBV19	ASNRRPRNTEAF
TRBJ2-1	TRBV4-3	ASSQGISGRAVDEQF
TRBJ2-1	TRBV6-6	ASRTPLAGGHNEQF
TRBJ2-5	TRBV3-1	ATSTTETQY
TRBJ2-7	TRBV4-2	ASSQDPLTRDEQY
TRBJ2-5	TRBV20-1	SASWVGRALETQY
TRBJ1-2	TRBV6-5	ASSYQGGGQGGGYT
-	TRBV7-2	ASSAGTGGDIQY
TRBJ2-1	TRBV7-2	ASSFKGRKYNEQF
TRBJ1-2	TRBV20-1	SASPLRGIGYT
TRBJ2-1	TRBV12-3/TRBV12-4	ASSYLGRGYETQF
TRBJ1-2	TRBV5-1	ASSLVDSGEYGYT
TRBJ1-6	TRBV6-4	ASSDLEGLSYNSPLH
TRBJ1-6	TRBV20-1	SALPVGQGNSPLH
TRBJ2-3	TRBV7-3	ASSLWPEPTDTQY
TRBJ2-7	TRBV7-9	ASSSSTPGTSSYEQY
TRBJ2-4	TRBV20-1	SARGDRKNIQY
-	TRBV6-2/TRBV6-3	ASRNALAGYGNSYNEQY
TRBJ1-5	TRBV28	ATLLTGDNQPQH
TRBJ2-1	TRBV25-1	ASSGPRDRYLYEQF
TRBJ1-5	TRBV10-3	AIGEDRSNQPQH
TRBJ1-1	TRBV5-5	ASSSRPDSKNTEAF
TRBJ2-3	TRBV7-2	ASMAGTTDTQY
TRBJ2-3	TRBV7-2	ASSNRRAGETDTQY
TRBJ2-3	TRBV29-1	SVPLAGDSLAQY
TRBJ1-2	TRBV3-1	ASSPPQWAYGYT
TRBJ1-2	TRBV5-1	ASSFGTGTGGANGYT
TRBJ2-1	TRBV5-1	ASSYETRPVGAGASDEQF
TRBJ2-3	TRBV10-3	AISGGGFLSTDTQY
TRBJ2-5	TRBV7-2	ASSPQPMFQETQY
TRBJ1-2	TRBV9	ASSLQGDLNYGYT
TRBJ2-1	TRBV14	ASSRLAGGHGGSYNEQF
TRBJ1-2	TRBV7-6	ASSRLEMRTGTNYGYT
TRBJ2-1	TRBV11-2	ASSLLLGGSGIDEQF
TRBJ2-6	TRBV5-8	ASSRPAPAGANVLT
-	TRBV12-5	ASARGWETQY
TRBJ1-6	TRBV7-3	ASSLTGTGNFPSPLH
TRBJ2-7	TRBV11-2	ASSLKVDYEQY
TRBJ2-1	TRBV2	ASRGLAGARAYNEQF
TRBJ2-4	TRBV6-5	ASSGTGGRAKNIQY
TRBJ2-7	TRBV12-3/TRBV12-4	ASARDIAYEQY
TRBJ2-5	TRBV18	ASSPPKGGGETQY
TRBJ2-3	TRBV5-1	ASSLAGSSDTQY
TRBJ2-5	TRBV28	ASSGPGEETQY
TRBJ2-7	TRBV20-1	SASPGDRGLVYEQY
TRBJ2-1	TRBV28	ASSQTPGTLNEQF
TRBJ1-1	TRBV4-3	ASSLLFGTVNTEAF
TRBJ2-1	TRBV5-1	ASSLEDGVQF
TRBJ2-5	TRBV24-1	ATSGQEETQY
TRBJ2-7	TRBV14	ASSQLGSYEQY
TRBJ2-5	TRBV6-1	ASQRTGSGQETQY
TRBJ2-4	TRBV2	ASSGHAGTQY
TRBJ2-5	TRBV29-1	SAGTRGSGEQY
TRBJ2-7	TRBV5-1	ASSSRRDPSSYEQY
TRBJ1-1	TRBV12-3/TRBV12-4	ASSFQGATLEAF
TRBJ2-5	TRBV4-2	ASSQGGQGGIKTQY